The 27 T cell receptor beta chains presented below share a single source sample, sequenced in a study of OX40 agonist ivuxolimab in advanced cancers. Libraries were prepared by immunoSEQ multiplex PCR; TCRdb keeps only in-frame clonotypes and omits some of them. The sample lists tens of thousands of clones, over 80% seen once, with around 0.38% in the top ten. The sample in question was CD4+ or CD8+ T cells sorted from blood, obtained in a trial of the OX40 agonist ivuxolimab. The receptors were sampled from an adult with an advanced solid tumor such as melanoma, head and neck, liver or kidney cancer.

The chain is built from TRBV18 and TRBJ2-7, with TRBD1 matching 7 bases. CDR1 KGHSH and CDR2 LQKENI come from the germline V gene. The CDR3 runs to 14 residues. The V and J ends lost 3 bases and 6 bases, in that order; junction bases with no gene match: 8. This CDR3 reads CASSPRTGAREQYF. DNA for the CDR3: TGTGCCAGCTCACCCCGCACAGGGGCTCGCGAGCAGTACTTC.

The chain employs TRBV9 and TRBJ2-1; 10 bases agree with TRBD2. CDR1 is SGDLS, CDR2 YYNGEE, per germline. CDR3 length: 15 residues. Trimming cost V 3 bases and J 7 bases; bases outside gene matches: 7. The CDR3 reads CASSESGRAENEQFF. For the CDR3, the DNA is TGTGCCAGCAGCGAAAGCGGGAGGGCCGAGAATGAGCAGTTCTTC.

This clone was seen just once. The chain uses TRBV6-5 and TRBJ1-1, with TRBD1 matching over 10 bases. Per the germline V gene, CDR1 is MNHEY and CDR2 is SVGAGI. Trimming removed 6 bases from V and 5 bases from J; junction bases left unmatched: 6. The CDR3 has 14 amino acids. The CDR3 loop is CASRRQGAVTEAFF. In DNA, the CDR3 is TGTGCCAGCAGGCGACAGGGGGCTGTGACTGAAGCTTTCTTT.

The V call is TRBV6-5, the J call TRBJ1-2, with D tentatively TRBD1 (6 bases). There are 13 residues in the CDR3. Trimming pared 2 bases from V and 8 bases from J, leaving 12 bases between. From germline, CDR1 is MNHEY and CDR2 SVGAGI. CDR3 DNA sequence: TGTGCCAGCAGTTACCGCCAGGGGTGGGGCTACACCTTC. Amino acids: CASSYRQGWGYTF.

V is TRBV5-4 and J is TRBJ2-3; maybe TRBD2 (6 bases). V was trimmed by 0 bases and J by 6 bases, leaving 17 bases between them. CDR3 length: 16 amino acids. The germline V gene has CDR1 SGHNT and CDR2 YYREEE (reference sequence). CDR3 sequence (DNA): TGTGCCAGCAGCTTGGGGTCACTAGCCCAGTCGGATACGCAGTATTTT. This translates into CASSLGSLAQSDTQYF.

This CDR3 is CASSVGTGFNEQYF. CDR3 coding DNA: TGTGCCAGCAGCGTAGGGACAGGGTTCAACGAGCAGTACTTC. This chain connects TRBV9 to TRBJ2-7, with 8 bases that match TRBD1. Looked up from germline, CDR1 is SGDLS and CDR2 is YYNGEE. J lost 5 bases, V lost 0 bases, and 4 bases had no gene match. CDR3 length: 14 residues.

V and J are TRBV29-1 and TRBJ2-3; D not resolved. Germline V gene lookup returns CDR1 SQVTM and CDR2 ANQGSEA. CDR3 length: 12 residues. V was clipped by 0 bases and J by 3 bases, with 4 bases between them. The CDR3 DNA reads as TGCAGCGTTGAAGAGGGGACAGATACGCAGTATTTT. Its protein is CSVEEGTDTQYF.

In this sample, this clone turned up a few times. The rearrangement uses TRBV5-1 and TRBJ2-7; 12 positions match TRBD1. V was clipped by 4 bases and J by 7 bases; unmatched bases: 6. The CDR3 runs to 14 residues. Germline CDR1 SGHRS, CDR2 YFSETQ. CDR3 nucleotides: TGCGCCAGCAGCGGCGGGACAGGGGGCCAGGAGCAGTACTTC. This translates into CASSGGTGGQEQYF.

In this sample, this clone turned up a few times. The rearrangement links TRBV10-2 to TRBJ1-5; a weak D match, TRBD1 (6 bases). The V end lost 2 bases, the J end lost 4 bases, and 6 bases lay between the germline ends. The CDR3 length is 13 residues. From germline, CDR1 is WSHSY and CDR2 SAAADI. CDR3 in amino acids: CASSETGNQPQHF. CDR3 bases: TGCGCCAGCAGTGAGACAGGGAATCAGCCCCAGCATTTT.

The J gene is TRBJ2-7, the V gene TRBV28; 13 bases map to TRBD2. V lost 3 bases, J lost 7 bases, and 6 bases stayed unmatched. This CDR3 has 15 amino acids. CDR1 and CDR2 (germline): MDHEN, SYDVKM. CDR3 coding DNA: TGTGCCAGCAGTTTGTGGACTAGCGGGAGTAGTGAGCAGTACTTC. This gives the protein CASSLWTSGSSEQYF.

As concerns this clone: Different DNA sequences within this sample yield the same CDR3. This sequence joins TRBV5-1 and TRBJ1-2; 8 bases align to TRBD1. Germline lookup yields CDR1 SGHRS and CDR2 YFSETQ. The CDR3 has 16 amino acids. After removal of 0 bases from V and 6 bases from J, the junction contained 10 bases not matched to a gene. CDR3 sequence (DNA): TGCGCCAGCAGCTTGGGTCAGGGGGCAGGTGGAGATGGCTACACCTTC. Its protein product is CASSLGQGAGGDGYTF.

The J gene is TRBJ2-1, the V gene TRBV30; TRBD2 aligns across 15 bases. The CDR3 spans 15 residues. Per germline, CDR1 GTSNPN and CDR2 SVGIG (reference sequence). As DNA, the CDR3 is TGTGCTTACGGACTAGCGGGGGGGCTAAGGGGTGAGCAGTTCTTC. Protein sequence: CAYGLAGGLRGEQFF.

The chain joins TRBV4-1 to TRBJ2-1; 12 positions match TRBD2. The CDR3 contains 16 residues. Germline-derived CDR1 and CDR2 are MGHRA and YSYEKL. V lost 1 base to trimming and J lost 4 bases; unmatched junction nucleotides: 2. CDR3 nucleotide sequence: TGCGCCAGCAGCCAAGCACTAGCGGGGGGATACAATGAGCAGTTCTTC. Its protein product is CASSQALAGGYNEQFF.

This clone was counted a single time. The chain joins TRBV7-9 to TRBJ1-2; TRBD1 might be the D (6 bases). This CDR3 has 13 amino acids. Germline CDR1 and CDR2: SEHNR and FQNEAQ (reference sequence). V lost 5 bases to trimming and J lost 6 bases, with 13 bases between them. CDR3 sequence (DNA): TGTGCCAGCAGCCTAGATACAGGGAATGGCTACACCTTC. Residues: CASSLDTGNGYTF.

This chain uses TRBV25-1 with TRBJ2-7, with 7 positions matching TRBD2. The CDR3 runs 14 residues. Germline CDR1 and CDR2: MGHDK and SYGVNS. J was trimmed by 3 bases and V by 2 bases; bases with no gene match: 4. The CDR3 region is CASSEPGTNYEQYF. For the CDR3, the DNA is TGTGCCAGCAGTGAACCCGGGACTAACTACGAGCAGTACTTC.

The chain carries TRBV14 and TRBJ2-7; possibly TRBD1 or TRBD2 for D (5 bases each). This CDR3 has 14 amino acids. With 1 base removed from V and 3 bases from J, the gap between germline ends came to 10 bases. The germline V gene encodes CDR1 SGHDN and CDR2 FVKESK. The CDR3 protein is CASSQVAGSYEQYF. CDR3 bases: TGTGCCAGCAGCCAAGTTGCAGGGAGCTACGAGCAGTACTTC.

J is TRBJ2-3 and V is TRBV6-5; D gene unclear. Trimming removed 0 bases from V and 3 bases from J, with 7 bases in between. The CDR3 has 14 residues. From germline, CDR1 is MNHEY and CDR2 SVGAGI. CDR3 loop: CASSYSGGTDTQYF. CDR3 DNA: TGTGCCAGCAGTTACTCGGGCGGAACAGATACGCAGTATTTT.

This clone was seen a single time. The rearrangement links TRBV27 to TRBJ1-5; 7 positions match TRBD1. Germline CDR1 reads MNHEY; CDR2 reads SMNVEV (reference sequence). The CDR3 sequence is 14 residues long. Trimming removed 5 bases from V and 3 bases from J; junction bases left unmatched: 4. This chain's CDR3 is CASSLDRINQPQHF. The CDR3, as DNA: TGTGCCAGCAGTCTGGACAGGATCAATCAGCCCCAGCATTTT.

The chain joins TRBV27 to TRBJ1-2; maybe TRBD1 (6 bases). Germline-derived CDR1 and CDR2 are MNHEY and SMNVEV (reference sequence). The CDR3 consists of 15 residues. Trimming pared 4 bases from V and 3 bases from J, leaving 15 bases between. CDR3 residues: CASSSTPTGDYGYTF. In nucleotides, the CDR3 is TGTGCCAGCAGTTCAACGCCGACAGGAGACTATGGCTACACCTTC.

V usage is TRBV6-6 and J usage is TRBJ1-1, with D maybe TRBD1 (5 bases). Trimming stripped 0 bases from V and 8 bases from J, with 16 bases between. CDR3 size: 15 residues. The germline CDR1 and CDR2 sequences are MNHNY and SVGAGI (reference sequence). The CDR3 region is CASSYSRSRDSEAFF. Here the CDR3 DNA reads TGTGCCAGCAGTTACTCGCGTTCCAGGGACTCCGAAGCTTTCTTT.

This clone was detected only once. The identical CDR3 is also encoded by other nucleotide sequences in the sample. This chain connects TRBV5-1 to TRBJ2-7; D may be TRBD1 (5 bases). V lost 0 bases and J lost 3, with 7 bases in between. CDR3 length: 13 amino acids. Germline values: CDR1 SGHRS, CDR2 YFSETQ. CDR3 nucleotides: TGCGCCAGCAGCTTGGACAGGAGCTACGAGCAGTACTTC. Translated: CASSLDRSYEQYF. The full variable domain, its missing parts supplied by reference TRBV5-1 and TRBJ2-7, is KAGVTQTPRYLIKTRGQQVTLSCSPISGHRSVSWYQQTPGQGLQFLFEYFSETQRNKGNFPGRFSGRQFSNSRSEMNVSTLELGDSALYLCASSLDRSYEQYFGPGTRLTVT.

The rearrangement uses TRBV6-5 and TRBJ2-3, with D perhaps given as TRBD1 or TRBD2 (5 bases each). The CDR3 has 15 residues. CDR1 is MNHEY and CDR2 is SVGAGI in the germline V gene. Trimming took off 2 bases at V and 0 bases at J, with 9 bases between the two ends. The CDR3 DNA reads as TGTGCCAGCAGTTACATGGGGGTTAGCACAGATACGCAGTATTTT. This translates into CASSYMGVSTDTQYF.

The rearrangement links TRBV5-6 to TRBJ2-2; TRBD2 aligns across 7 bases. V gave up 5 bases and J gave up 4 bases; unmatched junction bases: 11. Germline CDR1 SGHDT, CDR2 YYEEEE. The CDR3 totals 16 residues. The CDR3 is CASRLRESGRTGELFF. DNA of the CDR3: TGTGCCAGCAGGCTGCGGGAGTCAGGACGCACCGGGGAGCTGTTTTTT.

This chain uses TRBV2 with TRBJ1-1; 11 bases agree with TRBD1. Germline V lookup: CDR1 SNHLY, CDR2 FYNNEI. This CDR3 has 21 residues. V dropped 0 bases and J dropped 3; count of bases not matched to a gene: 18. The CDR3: CASSEALLLGTGGGTHTEAFF. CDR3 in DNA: TGTGCCAGCAGTGAAGCGCTTCTGCTTGGGACAGGGGGAGGGACGCACACTGAAGCTTTCTTT.

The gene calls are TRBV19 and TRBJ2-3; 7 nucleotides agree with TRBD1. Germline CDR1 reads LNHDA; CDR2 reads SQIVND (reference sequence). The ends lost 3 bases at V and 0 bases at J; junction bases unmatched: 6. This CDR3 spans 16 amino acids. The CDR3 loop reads CASSIWDSLSTDTQYF. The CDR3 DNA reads TGTGCCAGTAGTATTTGGGACAGCTTAAGCACAGATACGCAGTATTTT.

The CDR3 bases are TGCAGCGCCGGGGGTACGGGGAGGTATGGCTACACCTTC. This translates into CSAGGTGRYGYTF. This sequence joins TRBV29-1 and TRBJ1-2; D perhaps matches TRBD1 (5 bases). V lost 7 bases, J lost 5 bases, and 17 bases lay in between. The CDR3 runs 13 residues. From germline, CDR1 is SQVTM and CDR2 ANQGSEA.

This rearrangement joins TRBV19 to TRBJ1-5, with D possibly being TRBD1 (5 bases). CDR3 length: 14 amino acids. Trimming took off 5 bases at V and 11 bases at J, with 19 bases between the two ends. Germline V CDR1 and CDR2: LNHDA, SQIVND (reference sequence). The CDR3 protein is CASSPRRRLGAQHF. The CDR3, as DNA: TGTGCCAGTAGTCCCAGACGAAGGTTGGGGGCCCAGCATTTT.